Below, one T cell receptor beta chain is given with its context. The antigen is unknown. With V trimmed by 7 bases and J by 0 bases, 3 bases remained unmatched. This CDR3 contains 15 residues. CDR1 is LNHDA, CDR2 SQIVND, per germline (reference sequence). The record originates from a study of T cell responses to AZD1222 COVID-19 vaccine. Turning to the study itself: It was second doses at about 4 or about 12 weeks that were pooled.

Measured with immunoSEQ multiplex PCR; TCRdb has only the in-frame clones, and not every one. The table includes 90,000 to 150,000 clones, approximately 87% detected once. Study results and limitations: Mapped onto spike, vaccine-associated CD4 TCRs spanned it and were dominant at 160-218 and 743-854.

This sequence joins TRBV19 and TRBJ2-4; TRBD1 matches 10 bases. This clonotype was sampled from an adult in good health. Sequenced material: peripheral blood, taken on day 0 of AZD1222 vaccination. The CDR3 loop reads CASNDRGQAKNIQYF. CDR3 nucleotide sequence: TGTGCCAGTAACGACAGGGGGCAAGCCAAAAACATTCAGTACTTC.